This T cell receptor beta chain derives from a study of persistence of HIV-infected CD4 T cells (TCRdb year 2020). Regarding the research as a whole: CMV- and HIV-1 Gag-responding CD4+ T cells were isolated from ART-treated individuals so that antigen-driven clonal expansion of HIV-1-infected cells could be examined. The median time the participants had spent on suppressive ART was approximately eight years. Apart from a couple of participants who underwent leukapheresis at a single time point, peripheral blood samples of up to about 180 mL were collected from participants at multiple time points. The clonality of all cells in each sorted population was assessed by TCRbeta sequencing, whereas the clonality of infected cells was assessed by proviral sequencing. The TCR cluster analysis across participants included 8 participants for CMV and more than 5 participants for Gag. General findings and caveats noted by the study authors: Bulk TCR analyses could not be restricted to the rare CMV-responding cells that actually carried HIV-1 proviruses. Within the same sorted populations, TCR oligoclonality correlated with proviral oligoclonality. Enrichment of degenerate expanded CDR3beta sequences was found in antigen-responding cells, suggesting convergent selection of CD4+ responses to CMV and Gag. TCRbeta richness in CMV- and Gag-responding cells was significantly lower than in anti-CD3/anti-CD28-responding cells; CMV-responding cells had higher oligoclonality than CD3/CD28-stimulated and Gag-responding cells. Only a small number of individuals took part in the study, and only a limited range of antigens was tested.

As concerns this clone: Its target antigen remains unknown. Qualities for individual bases were not recorded, and no much larger clone is one base off.

The CDR3, cysteine through phenylalanine, is 13 amino acids long. The sequence is cut down to CDR3 DNA, 39 bases in frame from base 1. Reading the germline V gene gives CDR1 SNHLY and CDR2 FYNNEI. Clipping removes 7 bases from V and 9 bases from J, with 7 as the unmatched junction base count. Explained via the paper, the treatment or condition label denotes: suppressive antiretroviral therapy. A pool of overlapping 15-mer peptides from HIV-1 Gag, at 0.95 to 1 ug per peptide per mL, was used to stimulate the cells. Nonresponding CD40L-negative CD69-negative CD45RO-high memory CD4+ T cells were sorted as memory populations depleted of antigen-responding cells. Participants were HIV-1-infected adults who started suppressive ART during chronic infection. For at least 4 years, participants had undetectable plasma HIV-1 RNA, below 50 copies/mL. To be included, a participant needed positive CMV serology and a CD4+ T cell count above 400 cells/uL. Before stimulation, PBMCs were isolated using density centrifugation and depleted of CD8+ T cells. For around 18 hours, the CD8-depleted PBMCs were stimulated with anti-CD28/CD49d costimulation, a CD40-blocking antibody, and enfuvirtide to prevent new infections. Sorting was done on either a Beckman Coulter MoFlo Legacy or an XDP sorter, and propidium iodide was used to exclude dead cells. The QIAamp DNA Mini Kit was used for genomic DNA extraction from samples above one million cells, and the Quick-DNA Microprep Kit was used otherwise.

The immunoSEQ hsTCRB assay version 4 in survey mode was used to sequence TCRbeta repertoires from genomic DNA. For TCRbeta sequencing, genomic DNA was diluted to around 11 ng/uL, with up to about 1 ug used per sample. The source study handled its data this way. Analysis of the TCRbeta data was done in ImmunoSeq Analyzer 3.0, and diversity was computed on productive nucleotide rearrangements. The improved Chao index was used to estimate lower-bound TCR diversity, and the Gini coefficient was used to estimate clonality using the Immunarch R package. Different nucleotide rearrangements encoding the same CDR3beta amino acid sequence were counted as distinct clonotypes. Differential abundance analysis found TCRbeta sequences that were significantly enriched in antigen-responding cells compared with anti-CD3/anti-CD28-activated cells. TCRs were clustered by predicted peptide-MHC specificity with GLIPH2, both within individual participants and across merged participant data sets. Entries here come from immuneACCESS through TCRdb and include only in-frame sequences with V and J called. Some clones fail to appear in such tables; in the studies checked, an unresolved V gene covers under half of the shortfall, and the cause of the remainder is unknown. That table furnishes V, J and clone size, whereas the DNA furnished D and trimming. The sample table shows 30,000 to 45,000 clones, and around 83% are seen once. Of the sample, around 1% is held by the ten largest clones.

The TCR originated in an adult with HIV. The donor label of this sample is uncertain. This sample comprised cultured CD4+ T cells from PBMCs, obtained from a patient who received antiretroviral therapy. Read against the paper, the sample's cell subset or site label means: CD40L-CD69- CD45RO-high memory CD4 T cells not responding to Gag peptides. This chain is built from TRBV2 and TRBJ2-5; 11 central nucleotides agree with TRBD1. Here the CDR3 is given as CASNGGQGEAQYF. The bases are TGTGCCAGCAATGGGGGACAGGGGGAGGCCCAGTACTTC.